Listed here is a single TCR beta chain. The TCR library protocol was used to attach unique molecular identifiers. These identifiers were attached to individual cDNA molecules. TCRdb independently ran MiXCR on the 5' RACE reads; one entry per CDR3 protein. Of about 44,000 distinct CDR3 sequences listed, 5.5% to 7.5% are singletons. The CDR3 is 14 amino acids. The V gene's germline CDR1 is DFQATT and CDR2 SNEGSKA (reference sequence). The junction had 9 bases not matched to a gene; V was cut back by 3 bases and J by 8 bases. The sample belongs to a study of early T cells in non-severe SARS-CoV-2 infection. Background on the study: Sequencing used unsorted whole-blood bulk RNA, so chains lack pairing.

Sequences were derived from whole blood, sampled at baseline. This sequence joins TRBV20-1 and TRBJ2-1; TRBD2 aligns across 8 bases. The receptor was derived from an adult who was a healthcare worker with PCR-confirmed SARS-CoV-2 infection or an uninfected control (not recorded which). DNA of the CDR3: TGCAGTGCTAGTGTCCGGGAGGGCCACGATGAGCAGTTCTTC. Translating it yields CSASVREGHDEQFF.